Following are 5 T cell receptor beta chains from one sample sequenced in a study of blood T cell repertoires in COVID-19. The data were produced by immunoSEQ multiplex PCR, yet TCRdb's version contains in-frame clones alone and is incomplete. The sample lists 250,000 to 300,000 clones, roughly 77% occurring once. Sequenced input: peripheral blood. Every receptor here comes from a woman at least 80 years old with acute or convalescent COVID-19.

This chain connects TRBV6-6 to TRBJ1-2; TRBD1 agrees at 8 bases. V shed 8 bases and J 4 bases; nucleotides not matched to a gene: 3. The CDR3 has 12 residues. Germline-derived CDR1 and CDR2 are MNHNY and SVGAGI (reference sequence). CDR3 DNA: TGTGCCAGCGGGACAGGTACCTATGGCTACACCTTC. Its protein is CASGTGTYGYTF.

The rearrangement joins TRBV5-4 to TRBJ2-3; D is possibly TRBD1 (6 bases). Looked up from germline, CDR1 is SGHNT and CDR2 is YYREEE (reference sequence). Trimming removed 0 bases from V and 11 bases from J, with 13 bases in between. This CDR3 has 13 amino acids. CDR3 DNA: TGTGCCAGCAGCTTGGATAGCAGGGGTGGGCAGTATTTT. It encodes CASSLDSRGGQYF.

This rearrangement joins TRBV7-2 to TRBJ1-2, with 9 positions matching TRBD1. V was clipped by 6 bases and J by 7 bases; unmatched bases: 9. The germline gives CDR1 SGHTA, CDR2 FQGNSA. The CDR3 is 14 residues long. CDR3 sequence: CASSWDRVIGGYTF. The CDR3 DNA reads TGTGCCAGCAGTTGGGACAGGGTCATCGGTGGCTACACCTTC.

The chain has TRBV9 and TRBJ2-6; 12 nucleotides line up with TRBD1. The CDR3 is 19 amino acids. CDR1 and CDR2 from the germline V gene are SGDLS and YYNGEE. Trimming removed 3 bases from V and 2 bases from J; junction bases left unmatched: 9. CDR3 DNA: TGTGCCAGCAGCGCCCTTCCGGGACAGGGGGCGACTGGGGCCAACGTCCTGACTTTC. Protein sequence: CASSALPGQGATGANVLTF.

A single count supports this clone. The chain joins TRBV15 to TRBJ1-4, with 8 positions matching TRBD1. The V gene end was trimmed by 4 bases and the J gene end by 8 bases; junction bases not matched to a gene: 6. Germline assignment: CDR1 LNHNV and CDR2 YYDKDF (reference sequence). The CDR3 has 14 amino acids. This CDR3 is CATSTGRQGEKLFF. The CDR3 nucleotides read TGTGCCACCAGCACCGGGAGACAGGGGGAAAAACTGTTTTTT.